This TCR beta chain was obtained from a study of cytomegalovirus exposure and HLA in healthy donors. Points from the study as a whole: The tendency of first-cohort TCR clusters to co-occur in the roughly 130 validation repertoires was the finding of a later analysis. According to the study, around 160 TCR beta chains were cytomegalovirus-associated. It was reported that the classifier diagnosed cytomegalovirus status with high specificity and sensitivity in both the original and validation cohorts.

The donors were part of the validation cohort, which consisted of more than 90 subjects and was separate from the first cohort of about 650 subjects. In the case of this clone: Its specificity is not known.

Sequencing was performed with immunoSEQ multiplex PCR; in TCRdb, only in-frame clones are kept and a portion is missing. The sample lists fewer than 120,000 clones; more than 70% were seen once. The germline V gene encodes CDR1 MNHNS and CDR2 SASEGT. The CDR3 covers 15 residues. The V gene lost 0 bases and the J gene lost 1 base, with 9 bases spanning the gap. The origin of this receptor is a woman between 18 and 29 years old in good health and CMV-seronegative. The sample was PBMCs. This chain links TRBV6-1 with TRBJ1-1, with D unclear. DNA of the CDR3: TGTGCCAGCAGTGAAGCAGTAGGAGCGAACACTGAAGCTTTCTTT. Translation: CASSEAVGANTEAFF.